The present TCR beta chain was sequenced within a study of beta chain features in type 1 diabetes listed by TCRdb under 2018. Concerning the study at large: Mean age, gender distribution, total cell number and subset yield were not different between patients and healthy donors. A total of roughly 110 million sorted cells were examined across all samples, and the number of cells per subset was strongly correlated with RNA yield. The study compared the TCRB repertoires of sorted circulating CD4+ T cell subsets in recently diagnosed type 1 diabetes patients with those in matched healthy donors. Regulatory and stem cell-like memory subsets were isolated from only 8 patients and roughly eight healthy donors, whereas naive and central memory subsets came from all 28 donors.

Each donor gave one peripheral blood draw, averaging approximately 110 mL, which was collected into heparinised tubes. A BD FACSAria II and a panel including CD45RO, CCR7, CD25, CD127, CD95 and CD27 were used to sort naive, central memory, regulatory and stem cell-like memory CD4+ T cells. Every sorted population had a purity above 98%. Right away, PBMCs were isolated by Lymphoprep density gradient centrifugation and were stained directly, with no culture step. Samples were stained and sorted in pairs, with one healthy donor and one patient per experiment, so that batch effects were minimized. The investigation overall reported the following: Type 1 diabetes patients showed a moderate but significant shortening of TCRB CDR3 length in all four CD4+ subsets. PCR might favor shorter templates, but patient and control samples were amplified and corrected together, so any skew would affect both groups equally. Because small numbers of individuals were included in the HLA sub-analyses, any influence of HLA type on TCRB rearrangement was left unresolved. Fewer insertions and more nucleotide deletions at VDJ recombination sites were observed in patients with type 1 diabetes, implying thymic rearrangement abnormalities. Because cDNA rather than genomic DNA was sequenced, highly expressing activated cells could have been over-represented, although no difference in activation and CD3 levels was found between groups. Naive, central memory and regulatory TCRB repertoires appeared to be more alike among patients than among healthy donors.

From a lookup of the germline V gene (reference sequence), CDR1 and CDR2 are LNHNV and YYDKDF. Unmatched junction bases come to 11, with V trimmed by 2 bases and J by 7 bases. The CDR3 runs 15 residues from the cysteine to the phenylalanine. Only the CDR3 region is kept as DNA, spanning 45 bases read in frame from base 1. The High Capacity cDNA Reverse Transcription Kit was used to reverse transcribe all of the isolated RNA, meaning that expressed TCRB transcripts were what got sequenced. Naive, central memory and regulatory T cell samples underwent deep immunoSEQ sequencing, averaging approximately 3.5 million total reads per sample. Sorted cells were lysed in RLT buffer, and RNA was extracted using DNase-treated RNeasy Micro or Mini kits according to cell number. Each cell subset was processed separately to prevent cross-contamination, with patient and healthy donor samples processed together. The immunoSEQ multiplex PCR was used to amplify TCRB sequences from cDNA, generating 87-bp fragments that spanned the CDR3 region. Sequencing of the amplicons was performed on the Illumina HiSeq platform. The paper's processing steps were these. PCR bias was computationally corrected using synthetic template baselines, reads within Hamming distance 2 were collapsed, and singletons that could not be merged were discarded. Reads were aligned to IMGT to assign V, D and J genes, CDR3 length, and insertions or deletions at six rearrangement sites. Within each subset, clonotype counts were normalized to sorted cell number, after which true diversity and Gini coefficients were computed with the tcR R package. The overlap coefficient, calculated on TCRB nucleotide sequences, was used to quantify repertoire sharing. Sourced from immuneACCESS, this table was stored by TCRdb with only in-frame sequences that have V and J called. A share of the clones is absent; for the studies checked, an unresolved V gene accounts for under half, and the remainder has no known explanation. For V, J and clone size, that table is used; D and trimming come from the DNA. Within this sample are 150,000 or so clones, with about 9% of them counted one time only. The ten top clones hold around 0.56% of the sample.

As concerns this clone: Its antigen is not yet known. Base qualities are not at hand, and no much larger clone is one base apart.

The chain is assembled from TRBV15 and TRBJ2-7; 7 bases in between match TRBD2. The sample comprised central memory CD4+ T cells from blood. The receptor was derived from a young woman with type 1 diabetes. The sequence in DNA is TGTGCCACCAGCAGAACAGGTACAAGAGCGGGGGAGCAGTACTTC. Translated, it gives CATSRTGTRAGEQYF.